A selection of T cell receptor beta chains follows, all from one sample in a study of cytomegalovirus exposure and HLA in healthy donors. Libraries were prepared by immunoSEQ multiplex PCR; TCRdb keeps only in-frame clonotypes and omits some of them. The data hold under 300,000 clones, with 70% to 90% observed a single time. The sequenced sample was PBMCs. The receptor source for this set is a woman aged 55-69 years in good health and CMV-seropositive. Each CDR3 is given without its conserved first and last residue. The order of the fields is V gene, J gene, D gene, CDR3 protein. D genes are given only for firm matches.

v_call: TRBV29-1
j_call: TRBJ1-1
d_call: TRBD1
cdr3_aa: SVRQGATTEAF

v_call: TRBV7-9
j_call: TRBJ2-1
d_call: NA
cdr3_aa: ASSLIGNEQF

v_call: TRBV6-6
j_call: TRBJ2-1
d_call: TRBD2
cdr3_aa: ASGGLAGGTYNEQF

v_call: TRBV9
j_call: TRBJ2-1
d_call: TRBD2
cdr3_aa: ASRPSGGPYNEQF

v_call: TRBV11-2
j_call: TRBJ2-3
d_call: TRBD2
cdr3_aa: ASSFRLAAEGTQY

v_call: TRBV4-1
j_call: TRBJ2-1
d_call: TRBD2
cdr3_aa: ASSEQGLAGGLFYNEQF

v_call: TRBV7-3
j_call: TRBJ2-3
d_call: TRBD2
cdr3_aa: ASSFRLAGGTDTQY

v_call: TRBV27
j_call: TRBJ2-7
d_call: NA
cdr3_aa: ASSSLEPSYEQY

v_call: TRBV10-3
j_call: TRBJ1-1
d_call: TRBD1
cdr3_aa: AISEWDRGIAEAF

v_call: TRBV12-5
j_call: TRBJ1-5
d_call: NA
cdr3_aa: ASGSQTGGPAQPQH

v_call: TRBV6-5
j_call: TRBJ1-4
d_call: NA
cdr3_aa: ASSYSRRGFNEKLF

v_call: TRBV9
j_call: TRBJ1-2
d_call: TRBD1
cdr3_aa: ASSPLAGGDGYT

v_call: TRBV7-2
j_call: TRBJ1-1
d_call: NA
cdr3_aa: ASSLKFRQTEAF

v_call: TRBV29-1
j_call: TRBJ2-5
d_call: NA
cdr3_aa: SVENNQETQY

v_call: TRBV18
j_call: TRBJ1-1
d_call: TRBD1
cdr3_aa: ASSHDRVEAF

v_call: TRBV29-1
j_call: TRBJ2-5
d_call: TRBD1
cdr3_aa: SVAVAGRTGYGLNKETQY

v_call: TRBV7-3
j_call: TRBJ1-1
d_call: TRBD1
cdr3_aa: ASSLDREAEAF

v_call: TRBV5-1
j_call: TRBJ1-4
d_call: TRBD1
cdr3_aa: ASSRGQGAEKLF

v_call: TRBV6-1
j_call: TRBJ1-2
d_call: TRBD1
cdr3_aa: ASRLTGYYGYT

v_call: TRBV6-1
j_call: TRBJ1-2
d_call: NA
cdr3_aa: ASSDQSGYGYT

v_call: TRBV6-5
j_call: TRBJ1-4
d_call: NA
cdr3_aa: ASRGQSNEKLF

v_call: TRBV2
j_call: TRBJ2-1
d_call: NA
cdr3_aa: ARGRNEQF

v_call: TRBV5-1
j_call: TRBJ2-1
d_call: TRBD2
cdr3_aa: ASSLTSGRGDYNEQF

v_call: TRBV28
j_call: TRBJ1-5
d_call: NA
cdr3_aa: ASRITGMGSNQPQH

v_call: TRBV2
j_call: TRBJ2-7
d_call: TRBD2
cdr3_aa: ASSGMGLAAYEQY

v_call: TRBV15
j_call: TRBJ2-3
d_call: NA
cdr3_aa: ATSRDPGFTDTQY

v_call: TRBV18
j_call: TRBJ2-3
d_call: NA
cdr3_aa: ASSPGARDTQY

v_call: TRBV5-6
j_call: TRBJ1-5
d_call: NA
cdr3_aa: ASSLQGTGTQPQH

v_call: TRBV19
j_call: TRBJ2-6
d_call: TRBD2
cdr3_aa: ASSILGRLLASGRLGANVLT

v_call: TRBV27
j_call: TRBJ1-2
d_call: NA
cdr3_aa: ASRKTTPGEGRYGYT

v_call: TRBV4-1
j_call: TRBJ2-6
d_call: TRBD2
cdr3_aa: ASSQAGLAGTRSGANVLT

v_call: TRBV5-1
j_call: TRBJ1-2
d_call: NA
cdr3_aa: ASSPPSDYGYT

v_call: TRBV28
j_call: TRBJ1-3
d_call: NA
cdr3_aa: ASRLGGVGNTIY

v_call: TRBV18
j_call: TRBJ1-5
d_call: TRBD1
cdr3_aa: ASSPPGTVGQPQH

v_call: TRBV7-9
j_call: TRBJ1-5
d_call: NA
cdr3_aa: ASSLGRGSNQPQH

v_call: TRBV5-1
j_call: TRBJ1-2
d_call: TRBD1
cdr3_aa: ASSPGQDYGYT

v_call: TRBV6-5
j_call: TRBJ1-2
d_call: TRBD1
cdr3_aa: ASSRTGGIYGYT

v_call: TRBV7-9
j_call: TRBJ2-7
d_call: TRBD2
cdr3_aa: SSSSDREGLNYEQY

v_call: TRBV7-2
j_call: TRBJ2-1
d_call: TRBD2
cdr3_aa: ASSETTSGREQF

v_call: TRBV28
j_call: TRBJ2-7
d_call: NA
cdr3_aa: ASSFHVRDKSYEQY

v_call: TRBV9
j_call: TRBJ2-1
d_call: NA
cdr3_aa: ASSVGLVVDNEQF

v_call: TRBV6-1
j_call: TRBJ2-7
d_call: NA
cdr3_aa: ASSVRGGRDYEQY

v_call: TRBV5-1
j_call: TRBJ2-7
d_call: NA
cdr3_aa: ARDSSYEQY

v_call: TRBV30
j_call: TRBJ1-2
d_call: TRBD1
cdr3_aa: AWSGGQGADYGYT

v_call: TRBV6-1
j_call: TRBJ1-5
d_call: NA
cdr3_aa: ASSEEGQGWNQPQH

v_call: TRBV5-6
j_call: TRBJ1-1
d_call: NA
cdr3_aa: ASSSWRRMNTEAF

v_call: TRBV25-1
j_call: TRBJ2-5
d_call: NA
cdr3_aa: ASRSRGMGQETQY

v_call: TRBV7-9
j_call: TRBJ2-7
d_call: TRBD2
cdr3_aa: ASSPGAGGVYEQY

v_call: TRBV14
j_call: TRBJ2-4
d_call: NA
cdr3_aa: ASSQAGTRHLNIQY

v_call: TRBV7-9
j_call: TRBJ2-1
d_call: TRBD2
cdr3_aa: ASSFASGIYNEQF

v_call: TRBV4-1
j_call: TRBJ2-7
d_call: NA
cdr3_aa: ASSPVRVTGSYEQY

v_call: TRBV6-5
j_call: TRBJ1-5
d_call: NA
cdr3_aa: ASSYSTTGNQPQH

v_call: TRBV30
j_call: TRBJ2-2
d_call: TRBD2
cdr3_aa: AWSVRGLRVGELF